This entry features one TCR beta chain sequence. Its antigen remains unidentified. Per-nucleotide qualities are absent, and no much larger clonotype sits a single base away. Cut back by 1 base and 4 bases, the V and J ends lie 11 bases apart. Reading from cysteine to phenylalanine, the CDR3 counts 15 amino acids. Of all the DNA, just the CDR3 is kept, 45 bases in frame from base 1. CDR1 and CDR2 were assigned from the germline V gene as SGHVS and FQNEAQ. This record comes from a study of regulatory and conventional T cells in RAG deficiency (dated by TCRdb to about 2017). As for the study more broadly: High-throughput TCR beta sequencing was used to compare the repertoire diversity and composition of Treg, conventional CD4+ and CD8+ T cells between RAG-deficient patients and healthy controls. Study-level results and caveats: Markedly lower Shannon entropy and higher Simpson indices were observed in RAG-deficient patients than in control T-cell subpopulations. Compared with controls, Omenn syndrome and CID/AS patients had approximately 97-fold fewer unique TCR beta sequences in Treg cells, but only around 10-fold fewer in the other subsets. Shorter CDR3 lengths were found in all patient T-cell subsets, and >80% Treg-Tconv repertoire overlap at nucleotide and amino acid level was observed in Omenn syndrome patients. For some subjects, some analyses of T-cell subsets were not performed. Sorted CD25-high CD127-low cells from Omenn syndrome patients may represent peripherally activated cells rather than bona fide Treg cells.

Before genomic DNA was extracted, conventional CD4+ T cells were isolated from blood as CD25-low CD127-high cells. Repertoire analyses used roughly 8 healthy control donors as the comparison group. Library preparation used the immunoSEQ multiplex PCR assay. Rearranged TCR beta chain products were amplified from genomic DNA of sorted T-cell subsets and sequenced. Regarding the original processing steps: Shannon entropy and Simpson indices were used to quantify the repertoire diversity of productive TCR beta rearrangements. Clonal expansion was assessed using the summed frequency of the 100 most abundant productive TCR beta clonotypes among total reads. The TRB repertoires were scored with a self-reactivity index that is based on amino acid usage at CDR3beta positions 6 and 7. Two-way ANOVA was used for repertoire analyses, while Student t or Mann-Whitney tests were used for flow cytometric analyses. TCRdb took over this immuneACCESS table, retaining in-frame rearrangements with V and J assigned. Such tables are incomplete; in checked studies, under half of the missing clones stem from an unresolved V gene, and the remainder is unexplained. The DNA gave D and trimming, while V, J and clone size come from that table. The sample records over 45,000 clones, around 89% of which are singletons. Approximately 0.51% of the sample belongs to the ten largest clones.

The data also belong to a second study, concerning regulatory T cells. Reported in the second study: The multiplex PCR used 52 forward TRBV primers and 13 reverse TRBJ primers, with assay-based and computational corrections for amplification bias. Patient repertoires showed restricted unique TRB V-J pairs and skewed V and J gene usage, most marked in regulatory T cells. T-cell receptor beta repertoires of sorted regulatory, conventional CD4+ and CD8+ T cells were compared between CD3G-deficient patients and healthy controls. Peripheral blood mononuclear cells were isolated by Ficoll density separation. Rearranged TRB loci were amplified from genomic DNA by multiplex PCR within the immunoSEQ assay. An Illumina HiSeq platform was used to sequence the TRB amplicons. Custom algorithms error-filtered the raw sequences and aligned the raw sequences to reference gene sequences, after which the immunoSEQ online tools were used for analysis. Productive and nonproductive TRB rearrangement frequencies were evaluated among both unique and total sequences. Groups were compared by t tests, Mann-Whitney tests or two-way ANOVA performed in Prism software.

Material: CD4+ effector T cells sorted from blood. Rearrangement joined TRBV7-8 to TRBJ1-3, and possibly TRBD1, on 6 matching bases. The source is a human donor in good health. Here the CDR3 is given as CASSLVAQGGNTIYF. The DNA sequence reads TGTGCCAGCAGCTTAGTAGCACAGGGCGGAAACACCATATATTTT.